The next 30 T cell receptor beta chains were all read from a single sample in a study of T-cell reconstitution after alpha-beta-depleted transplantation in children. Unique molecular identifiers tagged the TCRbeta library. TCRdb re-analysed the PCR reads in MiXCR, keeping a single row per CDR3 protein. The repertoire holds over 550,000 distinct CDR3 sequences, with roughly a tenth as singletons. This material consisted of PBMCs from the stem cell graft donor, taken from the stem cell graft. These receptors all stem from a human donor who donated a stem cell graft to a child with acute myeloid leukemia.

This chain uses TRBV20-1 with TRBJ2-3; 9 nucleotides align to TRBD2. CDR1 DFQATT and CDR2 SNEGSKA come from the germline V gene (reference sequence). The V gene end was trimmed by 2 bases and the J gene end by 0 bases; junction bases not matched to a gene: 0. This CDR3 contains 14 residues. CDR3 protein: CSARSGRSTDTQYF. The CDR3 region has the DNA TGCAGTGCTAGAAGCGGGAGGAGCACAGATACGCAGTATTTT.

The chain carries TRBV7-9 and TRBJ2-2, with no clear D. V lost 0 bases and J lost 6, with 11 bases in between. The V gene's germline CDR1 is SEHNR and CDR2 FQNEAQ (reference sequence). The CDR3 runs to 15 residues. CDR3 nucleotides: TGTGCCAGCAGCTTAGCGCTTGGCAGAGCCGGGGAGCTGTTTTTT. It encodes CASSLALGRAGELFF.

This clonotype was observed a handful of times. The chain couples TRBV6-1 to TRBJ1-1; D remains ambiguous. Per the germline V gene, CDR1 is MNHNS and CDR2 is SASEGT. The CDR3 sequence is 14 residues long. V lost 2 bases to trimming and J lost 3 bases, with 10 bases between them. CDR3 residues: CASSERYRDTEAFF. The CDR3 region has the DNA TGTGCCAGCAGTGAAAGGTATAGGGACACTGAAGCTTTCTTT.

In this sample, this clonotype turned up many times. V is TRBV6-5 and J is TRBJ2-7; 8 bases fit TRBD1. The CDR3 is 15 amino acids. Germline-derived CDR1 and CDR2 are MNHEY and SVGAGI. The ends lost 2 bases at V and 2 bases at J; junction bases unmatched: 5. CDR3 loop: CASSYRDRSPYEQYF. The CDR3 nucleotides are TGTGCCAGCAGTTACCGGGACAGGAGCCCCTACGAGCAGTACTTC.

V is TRBV9 and J is TRBJ2-3; 7 bases map to TRBD2. This CDR3 comprises 16 residues. Germline CDR1 SGDLS, CDR2 YYNGEE. Germline trimming cut 4 bases from V and 1 base from J; bases unmatched to any gene: 9. The CDR3 nucleotides read TGTGCCAGCAGCTACCCTGGCGGGAGCGGCACAGATACGCAGTATTTT. Its translation is CASSYPGGSGTDTQYF.

The chain is built from TRBV4-3 and TRBJ1-3, with 8 bases aligning to TRBD1. The junction had 4 bases not matched to a gene; V was cut back by 4 bases and J by 2 bases. Germline V gives CDR1 LGHNA, CDR2 YSLEER. This CDR3 has 15 amino acids. CDR3 DNA: TGCGCCAGCAGCCCGACAGGGGCGGCTGGAAACACCATATATTTT. Its translation: CASSPTGAAGNTIYF.

This clonotype was seen ten or more times. CDR3 sequence reads: CASRLPGQISYEQYF. CDR3 in DNA: TGTGCCAGCAGGCTCCCGGGACAGATCTCCTACGAGCAGTACTTC. The V call is TRBV6-2 or TRBV6-3, the J call TRBJ2-7; 7 positions agree with TRBD1. Looked up from germline, CDR1 is MNHEY and CDR2 is SVGEGT. J was trimmed by 0 bases and V by 6 bases; bases with no gene match: 8. The CDR3 has 15 amino acids.

This clonotype occurred many times. The V call is TRBV4-3, the J call TRBJ2-3; possible D gene TRBD2, 6 bases. The CDR3 is made up of 17 amino acids. Trimming pared 0 bases from V and 3 bases from J, leaving 16 bases between. The germline CDR1 and CDR2 sequences are LGHNA and YSLEER. In DNA, the CDR3 is TGCGCCAGCAGCCAAGAGGGGGGTAGCGGACGTACAGATACGCAGTATTTT. This codes for CASSQEGGSGRTDTQYF.

Note on this clonotype: It is likely a read error, because the conserved phenylalanine at the end of the CDR3 is missing. The chain carries TRBV27 and TRBJ2-7; 12 bases line up with TRBD2. Germline values: CDR1 MNHEY, CDR2 SMNVEV (reference sequence). V was clipped by 3 bases and J by 7 bases; unmatched bases: 10. The length of the CDR3 is 16 residues. The CDR3 protein is CASSFGTSGRKREQYL. DNA for the CDR3: TGTGCCAGCAGTTTTGGTACTAGCGGGAGGAAAAGGGAGCAGTACCTC.

The rearrangement joins TRBV7-9 to TRBJ1-1; no clear D. Germline CDR1 and CDR2: SEHNR and FQNEAQ (reference sequence). The V end was cut by 4 bases, the J end by 4 bases, with 13 bases between. This CDR3 is built from 14 residues. CDR3 nucleotide sequence: TGTGCCAGCAGCTCCACCCAATGGGGCACTGAAGCTTTCTTT. It is translated as CASSSTQWGTEAFF.

The V call is TRBV20-1, the J call TRBJ2-7, with 8 bases fitting TRBD1. The CDR3 contains 14 residues. The V gene end was trimmed by 2 bases and the J gene end by 4 bases; junction bases not matched to a gene: 7. Germline lookup yields CDR1 DFQATT and CDR2 SNEGSKA (reference sequence). CDR3: CSARSGQGPYEQYF. The CDR3 DNA reads TGCAGTGCTAGATCTGGACAGGGACCGTACGAGCAGTACTTC.

The chain couples TRBV19 to TRBJ1-5, with D possibly matching TRBD1 (5 bases). The CDR3 runs 14 residues. CDR1 is LNHDA and CDR2 is SQIVND in the germline V gene (reference sequence). Trimming left V 6 bases short and J 7 bases short, with 16 bases between. The CDR3 loop reads CASRLNAGDQPQHF. The CDR3 coding sequence is TGTGCCAGTAGGTTGAACGCCGGGGACCAGCCCCAGCATTTT.

This clonotype was observed at least ten times. The V gene is TRBV20-1, the J gene TRBJ2-2; D may be TRBD1 (7 bases). V lost 4 bases, J lost 7 bases, and 16 bases lay in between. The CDR3 sequence is 14 residues long. CDR1 is DFQATT, CDR2 SNEGSKA, per germline (reference sequence). The CDR3 nucleotides read TGCAGTGCTATAGCGGCCCCAGGGGGCGGGGAGCTGTTTTTT. Its translation is CSAIAAPGGGELFF.

This clonotype was observed many times. The chain couples TRBV20-1 to TRBJ2-7, with D perhaps TRBD2 (6 bases). Looked up from germline, CDR1 is DFQATT and CDR2 is SNEGSKA (reference sequence). Trimming removed 3 bases from V and 2 bases from J, with 26 bases in between. This CDR3 spans 18 amino acids. In DNA form, the CDR3 reads TGCAGTGCTAGTTCTCTTGCGAAGAGCGGGCTCCTTACCTACGAGCAGTACTTC. Its translation: CSASSLAKSGLLTYEQYF.

Only a few counts were recorded for this clonotype. The chain has TRBV11-2 and TRBJ2-3; D is possibly TRBD2 (6 bases). Germline-derived CDR1 and CDR2 are SGHAT and FQNNGV. Trimming left V 2 bases short and J 2 bases short, with 14 bases between. This CDR3 is built from 16 residues. CDR3 sequence (DNA): TGTGCCAGCAGCTTATCGGGAGCTAGGGACACAGATACGCAGTATTTT. It specifies CASSLSGARDTDTQYF.

This sequence joins TRBV6-1 and TRBJ1-2; 9 bases are a match to TRBD1. Germline V lookup: CDR1 MNHNS, CDR2 SASEGT. The CDR3 covers 15 residues. V lost 8 bases to trimming and J lost 2 bases; unmatched junction nucleotides: 9. CDR3 bases: TGTGCCAGCCGTCGGACAGGGGAGGGCAACTATGGCTACACCTTC. This gives the protein CASRRTGEGNYGYTF.

As regards this clonotype: It may be a read error: a sequence one base away is much more abundant. The J gene is TRBJ1-5, the V gene TRBV6-2 or TRBV6-3; perhaps TRBD1 as D (6 bases). The CDR3 spans 14 residues. Germline CDR1 and CDR2: MNHEY and SVGEGT. Trimming took off 4 bases at V and 2 bases at J, with 9 bases between the two ends. This CDR3 is CASSSSGGNQPQHF. The CDR3 nucleotides read TGTGCCAGCAGTTCGTCAGGGGGCAATCAGCCCCAGCATTTT.

The table lists this clonotype with many counts. The chain links TRBV6-5 to TRBJ1-6, with D possibly being TRBD1 (5 bases). This CDR3 spans 13 amino acids. With 5 bases removed from V and 10 bases from J, the gap between germline ends came to 12 bases. From germline, CDR1 is MNHEY and CDR2 SVGAGI. This CDR3 reads CASSNGGESPLHF. The CDR3 DNA reads as TGTGCCAGCAGTAATGGGGGTGAGTCACCCCTCCACTTT.

There are many counts of this clonotype. The chain has TRBV19 and TRBJ1-1; D is unresolved. V lost 4 bases to trimming and J lost 3 bases, with 6 bases between them. The CDR3 is made up of 12 amino acids. Germline V gene lookup returns CDR1 LNHDA and CDR2 SQIVND (reference sequence). CDR3 in amino acids: CASSRGYTEAFF. The CDR3 DNA reads TGTGCCAGTAGTAGAGGTTACACTGAAGCTTTCTTT.

The table lists this clonotype with many counts. The J gene is TRBJ2-1, the V gene TRBV29-1, with 9 bases aligning to TRBD2. Germline CDR1 SQVTM, CDR2 ANQGSEA. The J segment lost 4 bases and the V segment lost 7 bases, leaving 8 bases of the junction unmatched. This CDR3 is 14 amino acids long. This CDR3 is CSALLAGLYNEQFF. CDR3 nucleotide sequence: TGCAGCGCCTTGCTAGCGGGACTATACAATGAGCAGTTCTTC.

The V call is TRBV18, the J call TRBJ2-7; D is uncertain. Germline assignment: CDR1 KGHSH and CDR2 LQKENI. V shed 3 bases and J shed 2 bases, with 8 bases lying between them. This CDR3 has 13 residues. The CDR3 reads CASSPRATYEQYF. The CDR3 nucleotides read TGTGCCAGCTCACCTCGCGCAACCTACGAGCAGTACTTC. Combining the CDR3 with reference TRBV18 and TRBJ2-7 gives the whole variable domain NAGVMQNPRHLVRRRGQEARLRCSPMKGHSHVYWYRQLPEEGLKFMVYLQKENIIDESGMPKERFSAEFPKEGPSILRIQQVVRGDSAAYFCASSPRATYEQYFGPGTRLTVT.

This chain connects TRBV2 to TRBJ1-5, with D tentatively TRBD1 (6 bases). The CDR3 runs 17 residues. V dropped 4 bases and J dropped 0 bases, with 16 bases sitting between them. Germline V gives CDR1 SNHLY, CDR2 FYNNEI. The CDR3 DNA reads TGTGCCAGCAGTGCGGGGGGGCCTTTATTTAGCAATCAGCCCCAGCATTTT. Protein product: CASSAGGPLFSNQPQHF.

The genes are TRBV9 and TRBJ2-5; D is perhaps TRBD1 (5 bases). V was clipped by 0 bases and J by 5 bases, with 14 bases between them. Germline CDR1 and CDR2: SGDLS and YYNGEE. The CDR3 totals 15 residues. The CDR3 nucleotides are TGTGCCAGCAGCGTAGATGCAGGGCGTGGGGAGACCCAGTACTTC. It yields the protein CASSVDAGRGETQYF. The variable domain in full, with the rest retrieved from reference TRBV9 and TRBJ2-5, is DSGVTQTPKHLITATGQRVTLRCSPRSGDLSVYWYQQSLDQGLQFLIQYYNGEERAKGNILERFSAQQFPDLHSELNLSSLELGDSALYFCASSVDAGRGETQYFGPGTRLLVL.

This clonotype occurred many times. The chain recombines TRBV29-1 with TRBJ2-2, with no clear D. V lost 4 bases and J lost 0, with 6 bases in between. The V gene's germline CDR1 is SQVTM and CDR2 ANQGSEA. The CDR3 loop spans 13 amino acids. The CDR3 protein is CSVGPANTGELFF. The DNA of the CDR3 is TGCAGCGTTGGACCAGCGAACACCGGGGAGCTGTTTTTT.

The table lists this clonotype with a few counts. The J gene is TRBJ1-1, the V gene TRBV10-3; tentatively, D is TRBD1 (6 bases). Germline values: CDR1 ENHRY, CDR2 SYGVKD. V lost 3 bases to trimming and J lost 11 bases, with 13 bases between them. CDR3 length: 12 amino acids. CDR3 amino acids: CAISDLGGAAFF. The DNA for the CDR3 is TGTGCCATCAGTGACCTCGGGGGGGCGGCTTTCTTT.

The chain has TRBV6-5 and TRBJ2-7; 8 bases fit TRBD2. This CDR3 contains 14 residues. Germline loops: CDR1 MNHEY, CDR2 SVGAGI. V shed 2 bases and J 4 bases; nucleotides not matched to a gene: 4. The CDR3 DNA follows: TGTGCCAGCAGTTACGTGGCTAGCGGGTACGAGCAGTACTTC. Protein product: CASSYVASGYEQYF.

This clonotype occurred many times. V gene TRBV20-1 combines with J gene TRBJ2-7; D might be TRBD1 (6 bases). Trimming pared 5 bases from V and 0 bases from J, leaving 11 bases between. CDR3 length: 13 residues. Germline V gives CDR1 DFQATT, CDR2 SNEGSKA (reference sequence). The CDR3 nucleotides read TGCAGTGCTCCCCGGGACAACTCCTACGAGCAGTACTTC. This gives the protein CSAPRDNSYEQYF.

This clonotype was counted only a few times. The rearrangement links TRBV6-1 to TRBJ2-1; tentatively, D is TRBD2 (5 bases). The ends were cut back, 7 bases at V and 3 bases at J, with 19 bases in the middle. The CDR3 loop spans 16 amino acids. Germline V gene sequence: CDR1 MNHNS, CDR2 SASEGT. The CDR3 DNA is TGTGCCAGCACCCCGAATGGACTTCTCGTCTACAATGAGCAGTTCTTC. Translation gives CASTPNGLLVYNEQFF.

The chain uses TRBV20-1 and TRBJ1-5; D gene unclear. Trimming stripped 0 bases from V and 1 base from J, with 10 bases between. Germline-derived CDR1 and CDR2 are DFQATT and SNEGSKA (reference sequence). CDR3 length equals 15 residues. CDR3 DNA: TGCAGTGCTAGAGATCCGAGAACGAGCAATCAGCCCCAGCATTTT. The encoded protein is CSARDPRTSNQPQHF.

This clonotype has only a few counts. This rearrangement joins TRBV20-1 to TRBJ1-1, with a tentative D call TRBD1 (5 bases). In germline, CDR1 is DFQATT, CDR2 SNEGSKA (reference sequence). The CDR3 totals 14 residues. Deletions cut 1 base from V and 6 bases from J, with 15 bases between. The CDR3 region has the DNA TGCAGTGCTAGAGGGCGGACACGACAAGCTGAAGCTTTCTTT. Translation: CSARGRTRQAEAFF.